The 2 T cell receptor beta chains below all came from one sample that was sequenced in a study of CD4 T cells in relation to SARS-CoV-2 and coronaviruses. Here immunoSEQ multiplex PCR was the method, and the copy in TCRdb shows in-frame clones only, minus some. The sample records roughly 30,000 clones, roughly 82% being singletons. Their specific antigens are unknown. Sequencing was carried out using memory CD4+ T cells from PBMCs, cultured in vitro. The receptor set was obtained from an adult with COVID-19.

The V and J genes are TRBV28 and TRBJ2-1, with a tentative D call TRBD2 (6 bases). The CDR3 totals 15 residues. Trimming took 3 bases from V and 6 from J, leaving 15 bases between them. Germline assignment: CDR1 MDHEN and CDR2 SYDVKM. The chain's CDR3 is CASSFNRDWGNEQFF. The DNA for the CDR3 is TGTGCCAGCAGTTTCAACCGGGACTGGGGCAATGAGCAGTTCTTC. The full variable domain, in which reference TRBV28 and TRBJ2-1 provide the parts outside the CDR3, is DVKVTQSSRYLVKRTGEKVFLECVQDMDHENMFWYRQDPGLGLRLIYFSYDVKMKEKGDIPEGYSVSREKKERFSLILESASTNQTSMYLCASSFNRDWGNEQFFGPGTRLTVL.

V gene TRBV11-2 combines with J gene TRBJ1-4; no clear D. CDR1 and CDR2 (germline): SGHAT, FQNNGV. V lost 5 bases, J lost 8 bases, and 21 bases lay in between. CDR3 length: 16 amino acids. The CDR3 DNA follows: TGTGCCAGCAGCCCTCAAGGCGTTCTCCCCTCCGAAAAACTGTTTTTT. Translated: CASSPQGVLPSEKLFF.